This is a list of T cell receptor beta chains from one sample in a study of blood T cell repertoires in COVID-19. The assay was immunoSEQ multiplex PCR, and TCRdb's table has in-frame clones only and misses some. The repertoire consists of over 200,000 clones, with approximately 88% occurring once and the leading ten covering just under 0.8%. Sequences were obtained from peripheral blood. The receptors originated from a woman aged 25 to 45 with acute or convalescent COVID-19. CDR3s leave out the opening cysteine and the closing phenylalanine or tryptophan.

cdr3_length: 14; j_call: TRBJ2-1; v_call: TRBV29-1; cdr3_aa: SAQRRSGTLPNEQF
cdr3_length: 14; j_call: TRBJ1-5; v_call: TRBV12-5; cdr3_aa: ASGTGTGYSNQPQH
cdr3_length: 14; j_call: TRBJ2-2; v_call: TRBV6-4; cdr3_aa: ASSDLGQVDTGELF
cdr3_length: 11; j_call: TRBJ2-2; v_call: TRBV7-2; cdr3_aa: AGGKSVFGELF
cdr3_length: 11; j_call: TRBJ1-1; v_call: TRBV5-6; cdr3_aa: ASSRDWDRSAF
cdr3_length: 12; j_call: TRBJ2-1; v_call: TRBV7-9; cdr3_aa: ASSRLAVYNEQF
cdr3_length: 12; j_call: TRBJ2-3; v_call: TRBV7-9; cdr3_aa: ASSWEGLSDTQY
cdr3_length: 16; j_call: TRBJ2-3; v_call: TRBV3-1/TRBV3-2; cdr3_aa: ASSQALARPPVTDTQY
cdr3_length: 14; j_call: TRBJ2-1; v_call: TRBV3-1/TRBV3-2; cdr3_aa: ASSQPKLAAYNEQF
cdr3_length: 13; j_call: TRBJ2-1; v_call: TRBV5-1; cdr3_aa: ASSLVLGVDNEQF
cdr3_length: 11; j_call: TRBJ1-6; v_call: TRBV9; cdr3_aa: ASSVNNNSPLH
cdr3_length: 13; j_call: TRBJ2-1; v_call: TRBV7-2; cdr3_aa: ASTVSASSYNEQF
cdr3_length: 11; j_call: TRBJ1-1; v_call: TRBV12-3/TRBV12-4; cdr3_aa: ASRKTANTEAF
cdr3_length: 14; j_call: TRBJ2-3; v_call: TRBV9; cdr3_aa: ASSVKAPKGTDTQY
cdr3_length: 14; j_call: TRBJ2-3; v_call: TRBV9; cdr3_aa: ASSRGLAVATDTQY
cdr3_length: 18; j_call: TRBJ2-5; v_call: TRBV21-1; cdr3_aa: ASSNVGTSGSRFSQETQY
cdr3_length: 11; j_call: TRBJ2-7; v_call: TRBV5-1; cdr3_aa: ASSLVAERRWY
cdr3_length: 12; j_call: TRBJ1-4; v_call: TRBV11-2; cdr3_aa: ASSFDRGGEKLF
cdr3_length: 12; j_call: TRBJ2-7; v_call: TRBV19; cdr3_aa: ATRPTSGNYEQY
cdr3_length: 13; j_call: TRBJ1-6; v_call: TRBV27; cdr3_aa: ASSPSGTYNSPLH
cdr3_length: 19; j_call: TRBJ2-1; v_call: TRBV6-2/TRBV6-3; cdr3_aa: ASSYPSGTSGRGSSYNEQF
cdr3_length: 14; j_call: TRBJ1-4; v_call: TRBV15; cdr3_aa: ATSRVLGQGEEKLF
cdr3_length: 15; j_call: TRBJ2-1; v_call: TRBV7-9; cdr3_aa: ASSLVSARRSYNEQF
cdr3_length: 10; j_call: TRBJ2-3; v_call: TRBV13; cdr3_aa: ASSPSTDTQY
cdr3_length: 14; j_call: TRBJ2-7; v_call: TRBV7-9; cdr3_aa: ASSRGEGPPPYEQY
cdr3_length: 14; j_call: TRBJ1-3; v_call: TRBV6-5; cdr3_aa: ASSYSGGSFGNTIY
cdr3_length: 14; j_call: TRBJ2-1; v_call: TRBV5-6; cdr3_aa: ASSLEGSSSYNEQF
cdr3_length: 14; j_call: TRBJ2-5; v_call: TRBV19; cdr3_aa: ASSIGDTRGAETQY
cdr3_length: 13; j_call: TRBJ2-7; v_call: TRBV5-5; cdr3_aa: ASSSWDRSSYEQY
cdr3_length: 11; j_call: TRBJ2-7; v_call: TRBV4-1; cdr3_aa: ASSLAGAYEQY
cdr3_length: 13; j_call: TRBJ2-2; v_call: TRBV5-4; cdr3_aa: ASSYERLNTGELF
cdr3_length: 13; j_call: TRBJ2-5; v_call: TRBV7-7; cdr3_aa: ASSPMGGGVETQY
cdr3_length: 10; j_call: TRBJ1-6; v_call: TRBV15; cdr3_aa: ATSPGGADLH
cdr3_length: 14; j_call: TRBJ2-1; v_call: TRBV7-2; cdr3_aa: ASSFRRSGWQNEQF
cdr3_length: 14; j_call: TRBJ2-1; v_call: TRBV19; cdr3_aa: ASSIFTGLAGNEQF
cdr3_length: 16; j_call: TRBJ2-1; v_call: TRBV7-9; cdr3_aa: ASSTNDPGLAAPNEQF
cdr3_length: 15; j_call: TRBJ2-7; v_call: TRBV6-2/TRBV6-3; cdr3_aa: ASSSMGLAGRSYEQY
cdr3_length: 11; j_call: TRBJ1-5; v_call: TRBV7-9; cdr3_aa: ASSSTGFQPQH
cdr3_length: 9; j_call: TRBJ1-4; v_call: TRBV20-1; cdr3_aa: SASRAEKLF
cdr3_length: 12; j_call: TRBJ2-3; v_call: TRBV6-5; cdr3_aa: ASSYGVEWDTQY
cdr3_length: 15; j_call: TRBJ2-3; v_call: TRBV7-8; cdr3_aa: ASSPHSVLGTTDTQY
cdr3_length: 15; j_call: TRBJ2-7; v_call: TRBV6-2/TRBV6-3; cdr3_aa: ASSLRTSGSLSREQY